Shown below are 32 T cell receptor beta chains from a single sample sequenced in a study of siplizumab effects on memory and regulatory T cells. The repertoire was sequenced with immunoSEQ multiplex PCR; TCRdb's copy has only in-frame clones and lacks some. This sample carries about 91,000 clones, roughly 93% of them seen once, and the ten largest clones take 6.5%. Specimen: CD8+ T cells sorted from blood. The receptors shown here come from a human donor in good health.

In DNA, the CDR3 is TGCGCCAGCAGCCAAGATTGGCTAGCGGGGGGGAACGAGCAGTTCTTC. Translated, it gives CASSQDWLAGGNEQFF. This chain connects TRBV4-1 to TRBJ2-1; 12 bases agree with TRBD2. Germline V gene lookup returns CDR1 MGHRA and CDR2 YSYEKL. The CDR3 runs 16 residues. V shed 0 bases and J 10 bases; nucleotides not matched to a gene: 7.

The gene calls are TRBV7-9 and TRBJ2-5; D tentatively reads TRBD1 or TRBD2 (7 bases each). Germline-derived CDR1 and CDR2 are SEHNR and FQNEAQ (reference sequence). CDR3 length equals 11 residues. The CDR3 DNA reads TGTGCTACCAGGGGGGGCGAGACCCAGTACTTC. Protein: CATRGGETQYF.

This sequence joins TRBV13 and TRBJ2-1; 9 positions match TRBD1. The CDR3 loop spans 15 amino acids. CDR1 PRHDT and CDR2 FYEKMQ come from the germline V gene (reference sequence). With V trimmed by 1 base and J by 8 bases, 6 bases remained unmatched. The CDR3 DNA is TGTGCCAGCAGCTTAGCACAGGGGGCCCGGGATGAGCAGTTCTTC. Encoded protein: CASSLAQGARDEQFF.

J is TRBJ2-2 and V is TRBV27; D call uncertain. The CDR3 is made up of 14 amino acids. Trimming took 3 bases from V and 1 from J, leaving 6 bases between them. CDR1 MNHEY and CDR2 SMNVEV come from the germline V gene (reference sequence). CDR3 in amino acids: CASSFVENTGELFF. The CDR3 nucleotides are TGTGCCAGCAGTTTTGTGGAGAACACCGGGGAGCTGTTTTTT.

The chain carries TRBV19 and TRBJ2-3; D unclear. The germline CDR1 and CDR2 sequences are LNHDA and SQIVND (reference sequence). V was pared by 3 bases and J by 0 bases, with 10 bases between. The CDR3 is 15 residues long. The CDR3 DNA follows: TGTGCCAGTAGTATTTTTGGCGGAAGCACAGATACGCAGTATTTT. Encoded protein: CASSIFGGSTDTQYF.

The rearrangement links TRBV11-3 to TRBJ1-1, with a tentative D call TRBD1 (5 bases). This CDR3 comprises 13 residues. Trimming left V 1 base short and J 8 bases short, with 11 bases between. Per germline, CDR1 SGHNT and CDR2 YENEEA. As DNA, the CDR3 is TGTGCCAGCAGCTTAGGAACAGGAGCCGAAGCTTTCTTT. The encoded protein is CASSLGTGAEAFF. Complete variable domain (other parts from reference TRBV11-3 and TRBJ1-1): EAGVVQSPRYKIIEKKQPVAFWCNPISGHNTLYWYLQNLGQGPELLIRYENEEAVDDSQLPKDRFSAERLKGVDSTLKIQPAELGDSAVYLCASSLGTGAEAFFGQGTRLTVV.

The genes are TRBV19 and TRBJ2-1; 7 nucleotides agree with TRBD2. The V gene end was trimmed by 3 bases and the J gene end by 7 bases; junction bases not matched to a gene: 9. The length of the CDR3 is 15 residues. From germline, CDR1 is LNHDA and CDR2 SQIVND (reference sequence). The CDR3 reads CASSISAGELNEQFF. CDR3 coding DNA: TGTGCCAGTAGTATCTCTGCGGGAGAGTTGAATGAGCAGTTCTTC.

This chain links TRBV27 with TRBJ2-7, with 9 positions matching TRBD1. The trim removed 0 bases at V and 2 bases at J, leaving 2 bases unmatched. CDR1 MNHEY and CDR2 SMNVEV come from the germline V gene (reference sequence). The CDR3 has 15 residues. The CDR3 DNA reads TGTGCCAGCAGTTTATCGGGACAGGGTACCTACGAGCAGTACTTC. It codes for CASSLSGQGTYEQYF.

The genes are TRBV4-1 and TRBJ2-2, with D perhaps TRBD1 or TRBD2 (5 bases each). CDR3 length: 17 amino acids. The V gene lost 1 base and the J gene lost 3 bases, with 15 bases spanning the gap. Germline V gene sequence: CDR1 MGHRA, CDR2 YSYEKL. This CDR3 is CASSQVLGTADTGELFF. The CDR3 region has the DNA TGCGCCAGCAGCCAAGTACTCGGGACGGCAGACACCGGGGAGCTGTTTTTT.

In this sample, this clone turned up once. The gene calls are TRBV9 and TRBJ2-3, with D perhaps given as TRBD1 or TRBD2 (5 bases each). V dropped 3 bases and J dropped 3 bases, with 17 bases sitting between them. CDR3 size: 16 residues. The germline V gene encodes CDR1 SGDLS and CDR2 YYNGEE. CDR3 sequence: CASSARPGPVTDTQYF. The CDR3, as DNA: TGTGCCAGCAGCGCTCGACCGGGACCAGTTACAGATACGCAGTATTTT.

The chain has TRBV15 and TRBJ1-1; no reliable D call. Trimming pared 5 bases from V and 1 base from J, leaving 8 bases between. From germline, CDR1 is LNHNV and CDR2 YYDKDF (reference sequence). This CDR3 is 13 amino acids long. The CDR3 DNA reads TGTGCCACCAGCGGGAACAGGAACACTGAAGCTTTCTTT. Encoded protein: CATSGNRNTEAFF.

The rearrangement links TRBV7-9 to TRBJ2-3; tentatively, D is TRBD2 (5 bases). CDR1 and CDR2 from the germline V gene are SEHNR and FQNEAQ (reference sequence). The CDR3 is 13 amino acids. Trimming removed 8 bases from V and 5 bases from J, with 14 bases in between. The CDR3 region has the DNA TGTGCCAGCCGGCCGGAGGCGGGAGATACGCAGTATTTT. Translating it yields CASRPEAGDTQYF.

J is TRBJ1-2 and V is TRBV2, with D possibly being TRBD1 (5 bases). The length of the CDR3 is 13 residues. Per the germline V gene, CDR1 is SNHLY and CDR2 is FYNNEI. V was shortened by 3 bases and J by 2 bases, with 7 bases between the two germline ends. CDR3 DNA: TGTGCCAGCAGTGACAGGGAGAACTATGGCTACACCTTC. This translates into CASSDRENYGYTF. The full variable domain, rest sourced from reference TRBV2 and TRBJ1-2, is EPEVTQTPSHQVTQMGQEVILRCVPISNHLYFYWYRQILGQKVEFLVSFYNNEISEKSEIFDDQFSVERPDGSNFTLKIRSTKLEDSAMYFCASSDRENYGYTFGSGTRLTVV.

The J gene is TRBJ1-2, the V gene TRBV27, with 8 bases identical to TRBD1. The junction had 8 bases not matched to a gene; V was cut back by 4 bases and J by 7 bases. Per the germline V gene, CDR1 is MNHEY and CDR2 is SMNVEV (reference sequence). The CDR3 covers 14 residues. CDR3 nucleotide sequence: TGTGCCAGCAGTTCAGGGGGCTTCCGCGGTGGCTACACCTTC. It encodes CASSSGGFRGGYTF.

The chain joins TRBV5-4 to TRBJ1-5, with 7 bases identical to TRBD1. V trimming: 2 bases; J trimming: 6 bases; junction bases outside the gene matches: 8. This CDR3 contains 15 residues. In germline, CDR1 is SGHNT, CDR2 YYREEE (reference sequence). The CDR3 sequence: CASSFLTGNGQPQHF. The CDR3 DNA reads as TGTGCCAGCAGCTTTTTGACAGGGAACGGTCAGCCCCAGCATTTT.

Notes on this clone: One end of the junction fails to match germline, which may point to a read error. The chain carries TRBV5-5 and TRBJ2-1; the D call may be TRBD1 or TRBD2 (5 bases each). Germline V lookup: CDR1 SGHKS, CDR2 YYEKEE (reference sequence). The CDR3 spans 12 residues. The CDR3 DNA reads TGTGCCAGCAGCGCGACAGACCAGGAGAGGGTCTTC. This encodes CASSATDQERVF.

The V and J genes are TRBV10-2 and TRBJ2-3, with D possibly TRBD2 on 5 matching bases. This CDR3 comprises 14 residues. CDR1 is WSHSY, CDR2 SAAADI, per germline. Trimming stripped 3 bases from V and 4 bases from J, with 11 bases between. The CDR3: CASSDLLAPDTQYF. As DNA, the CDR3 is TGCGCCAGCAGTGATTTGCTAGCCCCAGATACGCAGTATTTT.

The genes are TRBV9 and TRBJ2-3; either TRBD1 or TRBD2 may fit D (5 bases each). The CDR3 is made up of 14 amino acids. V was clipped by 0 bases and J by 2 bases, with 7 bases between them. Germline CDR1 SGDLS, CDR2 YYNGEE. CDR3 in amino acids: CASSVVGTTDTQYF. The CDR3 DNA follows: TGTGCCAGCAGCGTAGTCGGGACCACAGATACGCAGTATTTT.

The chain recombines TRBV29-1 with TRBJ1-2; TRBD1 is a possible D gene (5 bases). CDR3 size: 14 residues. Germline loops: CDR1 SQVTM, CDR2 ANQGSEA. The ends were cut back, 3 bases at V and 2 bases at J, with 13 bases in the middle. This chain's CDR3 is CSVEGDAKNYGYTF. The CDR3 coding sequence is TGCAGCGTTGAGGGGGACGCGAAAAACTATGGCTACACCTTC.

The rearrangement joins TRBV5-1 to TRBJ2-2; no reliable D call. There are 14 residues in the CDR3. CDR1 and CDR2 (germline): SGHRS, YFSETQ. V was clipped by 6 bases and J by 0 bases, with 9 bases between them. CDR3 sequence: CASKARPNTGELFF. The CDR3 DNA follows: TGCGCCAGCAAGGCCCGACCGAACACCGGGGAGCTGTTTTTT.

The chain has TRBV6-1 and TRBJ2-1; TRBD2 matches 7 bases. The ends lost 8 bases at V and 8 bases at J; junction bases unmatched: 12. This CDR3 contains 14 residues. The V gene's germline CDR1 is MNHNS and CDR2 SASEGT. As DNA, the CDR3 is TGTGCCAGCGGGGGTAGGACTAGTAGCTATGAGCAGTTCTTC. It yields the protein CASGGRTSSYEQFF.

This chain connects TRBV19 to TRBJ2-7; D remains ambiguous. Germline assignment: CDR1 LNHDA and CDR2 SQIVND (reference sequence). This CDR3 has 12 residues. V lost 2 bases, J lost 3 bases, and 5 bases lay in between. CDR3 region: CASSISGYEQYF. CDR3 nucleotides: TGTGCCAGTAGTATAAGTGGCTACGAGCAGTACTTC. Drawing the rest from reference TRBV19 and TRBJ2-7, the complete variable domain is DGGITQSPKYLFRKEGQNVTLSCEQNLNHDAMYWYRQDPGQGLRLIYYSQIVNDFQKGDIAEGYSVSREKKESFPLTVTSAQKNPTAFYLCASSISGYEQYFGPGTRLTVT.

The chain couples TRBV7-3 to TRBJ2-2; D uncertain. The germline V gene encodes CDR1 SGHTA and CDR2 FQGTGA. Deletions cut 2 bases from V and 5 bases from J, with 9 bases between. The CDR3 is 14 residues long. As DNA, the CDR3 is TGTGCCAGCAGCTTATATTCCTCAACCGGGGAGCTGTTTTTT. Its translation: CASSLYSSTGELFF.

This clone was picked up one time. The chain carries TRBV7-2 and TRBJ2-2, with 8 bases matching TRBD2. The length of the CDR3 is 14 residues. CDR1 and CDR2 from the germline V gene are SGHTA and FQGNSA. Trimming removed 10 bases from V and 0 bases from J; junction bases left unmatched: 4. CDR3 DNA sequence: TGTGCCATGCCGGGACTAGCGAACACCGGGGAGCTGTTTTTT. This encodes CAMPGLANTGELFF. The full variable domain, with the rest looked up from reference TRBV7-2 and TRBJ2-2, is GAGVSQSPSNKVTEKGKDVELRCDPISGHTALYWYRQSLGQGLEFLIYFQGNSAPDKSGLPSDRFSAERTGGSVSTLTIQRTQQEDSAVYLCAMPGLANTGELFFGEGSRLTVL.

J is TRBJ2-2 and V is TRBV6-4; TRBD1 aligns across 10 bases. The CDR3 runs 17 residues. The germline CDR1 and CDR2 sequences are MRHNA and SNTAGT. J gave up 3 bases and V 0 bases, and 4 bases lay outside the gene matches. This chain's CDR3 is CASSDSRTGGDTGELFF. The CDR3 coding sequence is TGTGCCAGCAGTGACTCAAGGACAGGGGGGGACACCGGGGAGCTGTTTTTT.

The J gene is TRBJ2-3, the V gene TRBV7-9, with D unresolved. CDR1 SEHNR and CDR2 FQNEAQ come from the germline V gene (reference sequence). This CDR3 comprises 13 residues. V dropped 5 bases and J dropped 1 base, with 7 bases sitting between them. The CDR3 DNA is TGTGCCAGCAGCACCGTGCGCACAGATACGCAGTATTTT. This gives the protein CASSTVRTDTQYF.

In its sample, this clone was seen once. J is TRBJ2-3 and V is TRBV9; D is unresolved. CDR3 length: 15 amino acids. The V end lost 5 bases, the J end lost 0 bases, and 13 bases lay between the germline ends. The V gene's germline CDR1 is SGDLS and CDR2 YYNGEE. CDR3 region: CASSLGDTSTDTQYF. The CDR3 DNA is TGTGCCAGCAGTTTAGGTGATACTAGCACAGATACGCAGTATTTT.

The V gene is TRBV5-6, the J gene TRBJ1-2; D is ambiguous. Trimming left V 5 bases short and J 2 bases short, with 16 bases between. Looked up from germline, CDR1 is SGHDT and CDR2 is YYEEEE. This CDR3 is built from 15 residues. CDR3 loop: CASRDRPKNNYGYTF. CDR3 DNA sequence: TGTGCCAGCAGAGATCGGCCGAAGAACAACTATGGCTACACCTTC.

The chain combines TRBV4-1 with TRBJ2-7; no clear D gene. CDR1 MGHRA and CDR2 YSYEKL come from the germline V gene. V gave up 0 bases and J gave up 4 bases, with 13 bases separating them. This CDR3 contains 15 residues. Here the CDR3 reads CASSQEPQMYYEQYF. The CDR3 bases are TGCGCCAGCAGCCAAGAACCGCAGATGTATTACGAGCAGTACTTC.

The rearrangement joins TRBV5-1 to TRBJ2-7; 8 nucleotides match TRBD2. Unmatched junction bases numbered 8, after V lost 5 bases and J lost 7 bases. This CDR3 has 13 residues. Per germline, CDR1 SGHRS and CDR2 YFSETQ. The CDR3 DNA reads as TGCGCCAGCAGTAACAGCGGGAGAATTGAGCAGTACTTC. It translates to CASSNSGRIEQYF. Full variable domain (missing parts from reference TRBV5-1 and TRBJ2-7): KAGVTQTPRYLIKTRGQQVTLSCSPISGHRSVSWYQQTPGQGLQFLFEYFSETQRNKGNFPGRFSGRQFSNSRSEMNVSTLELGDSALYLCASSNSGRIEQYFGPGTRLTVT.

The chain has TRBV5-4 and TRBJ2-3, with D hard to call. With 0 bases removed from V and 2 bases from J, the gap between germline ends came to 4 bases. The CDR3 is made up of 13 amino acids. CDR1 is SGHNT, CDR2 YYREEE, per germline (reference sequence). Here the CDR3 DNA reads TGTGCCAGCAGCTTGGGCAACACAGATACGCAGTATTTT. It codes for CASSLGNTDTQYF.

The rearrangement links TRBV7-2 to TRBJ2-7; D gene unclear. Germline CDR1 reads SGHTA; CDR2 reads FQGNSA. This CDR3 contains 11 residues. Trimming took 4 bases from V and 3 from J, leaving 4 bases between them. CDR3 nucleotides: TGTGCCAGCAGCTCCATCTACGAGCAGTACTTC. Its translation is CASSSIYEQYF.